The 30 T cell receptor beta chains reported below all come from one sample, sequenced in a study of blood T cell repertoires in COVID-19. Measured with immunoSEQ multiplex PCR; TCRdb has only the in-frame clones, and not every one. The data contain about 88,000 clones, roughly 87% of them singletons. The sample comprised peripheral blood. Receptors originate from a man between 18 and 29 years old with COVID-19, enrolled during active disease.

This chain links TRBV24-1 with TRBJ2-2; 7 bases are shared with TRBD1. Germline lookup yields CDR1 KGHDR and CDR2 SFDVKD. J lost 1 base, V lost 12 bases, and 4 bases had no gene match. The CDR3 sequence is 13 residues long. This chain's CDR3 is CACRDRNTGELFF. As DNA, the CDR3 is TGTGCCTGCCGGGACAGGAACACCGGGGAGCTGTTTTTT.

The gene calls are TRBV3-1 (or the pseudogene TRBV3-2) and TRBJ2-1, with D possibly TRBD1 on 5 matching bases. Germline CDR1 and CDR2: LGHDT and YNNKEL (reference sequence). Trimming left V 3 bases short and J 8 bases short, with 17 bases between. The CDR3 extends over 15 amino acids. CDR3 region: CASSHPSGPRDEQFF. For the CDR3, the DNA is TGTGCCAGCAGCCACCCGTCGGGCCCCAGGGATGAGCAGTTCTTC.

The J gene is TRBJ1-1, the V gene TRBV19; possible D gene TRBD1, 5 bases. CDR1 is LNHDA and CDR2 is SQIVND in the germline V gene (reference sequence). V was trimmed by 5 bases and J by 4 bases, leaving 17 bases between them. The CDR3 contains 15 residues. As DNA, the CDR3 is TGTGCCAGTAGTGTTGGGCAGGGTGTTTTCACTGAAGCTTTCTTT. This codes for CASSVGQGVFTEAFF.

This clone was detected only once. This chain connects TRBV7-2 to TRBJ2-7; D might be TRBD2 (5 bases). The ends were cut back, 1 base at V and 2 bases at J, with 9 bases in the middle. Germline lookup yields CDR1 SGHTA and CDR2 FQGNSA. The CDR3 runs to 14 residues. The CDR3 protein is CASSLVPGTYEQYF. In DNA, the CDR3 is TGTGCCAGCAGCTTAGTCCCGGGAACCTACGAGCAGTACTTC.

The chain couples TRBV15 to TRBJ2-1, with 7 bases that match TRBD1. Germline trimming cut 0 bases from V and 1 base from J; bases unmatched to any gene: 3. CDR1 and CDR2 from the germline V gene are LNHNV and YYDKDF (reference sequence). The CDR3 has 16 amino acids. CDR3 protein: CATSRDRQGSYNEQFF. The CDR3 DNA reads TGTGCCACCAGCAGAGATCGACAGGGTTCCTACAATGAGCAGTTCTTC.

This clone was seen once. The chain recombines TRBV23-1 with TRBJ2-2, with 11 bases fitting TRBD2. TRBV23-1 carries the ORF label, with uncertain function. The CDR3 runs 16 residues. Unmatched junction bases numbered 1, after V lost 2 bases and J lost 2 bases. The CDR3 DNA reads as TGCGCCAGCAGTCAAGGGACTAGCGGAAACACCGGGGAGCTGTTTTTT. Translation gives CASSQGTSGNTGELFF.

The chain joins TRBV28 to TRBJ1-2, with 7 positions matching TRBD1. Germline V gene sequence: CDR1 MDHEN, CDR2 SYDVKM. The CDR3 spans 14 residues. J lost 2 bases, V lost 5 bases, and 5 bases had no gene match. DNA of the CDR3: TGTGCCAGCAGTCCCTTGGGACAGAACTATGGCTACACCTTC. This gives the protein CASSPLGQNYGYTF.

The chain couples TRBV11-3 to TRBJ2-3, with D perhaps matching TRBD2 (6 bases). Trimming cost V 5 bases and J 2 bases, with 20 bases left between them. The CDR3 covers 17 residues. Germline values: CDR1 SGHNT, CDR2 YENEEA. The CDR3 is CASSQGTGLFDTDTQYF. The CDR3 DNA is TGTGCCAGCAGCCAAGGAACGGGACTGTTCGACACAGATACGCAGTATTTT.

The genes are TRBV28 and TRBJ2-7; tentatively, D is TRBD2 (8 bases). The V end lost 6 bases, the J end lost 6 bases, and 21 bases lay between the germline ends. This CDR3 is 15 amino acids long. CDR1 and CDR2 (germline): MDHEN, SYDVKM. CDR3 protein: CASRRQGGRPGEQYF. The CDR3 DNA reads TGTGCCAGCAGACGACAGGGCGGGAGGCCCGGCGAGCAGTACTTC.

This chain links TRBV24-1 with TRBJ2-1; 8 bases are shared with TRBD1. The CDR3 has 15 residues. With V trimmed by 5 bases and J by 8 bases, 10 bases remained unmatched. Germline CDR1 reads KGHDR; CDR2 reads SFDVKD. The DNA for the CDR3 is TGTGCCACCAGTGGGACAGGGACCCAACTTGATGAGCAGTTCTTC. Its translation: CATSGTGTQLDEQFF.

This CDR3 reads CASSRAGNSYEQYF. The DNA for the CDR3 is TGTGCCAGCAGCCGAGCGGGGAACTCCTACGAGCAGTACTTC. J is TRBJ2-7 and V is TRBV27, with TRBD2 identical over 7 bases. Germline-derived CDR1 and CDR2 are MNHEY and SMNVEV (reference sequence). This CDR3 is built from 14 residues. J gave up 0 bases and V 6 bases, and 5 bases lay outside the gene matches.

Worth noting for this clone: A read error may produce the germline difference seen at one junction end. The chain is built from TRBV28 and TRBJ2-5; 13 bases agree with TRBD2. Per germline, CDR1 MDHEN and CDR2 SYDVKM. The CDR3 sequence is 15 residues long. This chain's CDR3 is CASSLSGTSGVPVNF. DNA of the CDR3: TGTGCCAGCAGTTTAAGTGGGACTAGCGGGGTTCCTGTGAACTTC.

The chain uses TRBV5-6 and TRBJ2-7, with D perhaps TRBD2 (5 bases). The V gene's germline CDR1 is SGHDT and CDR2 YYEEEE. The CDR3 loop spans 13 amino acids. Trimming took 7 bases from V and 6 from J, leaving 17 bases between them. The CDR3 coding sequence is TGTGCCAGCTGGCAGCACCTCCGGGGCGAGCAGTACTTC. Translating it yields CASWQHLRGEQYF.

The chain combines TRBV28 with TRBJ2-7; D is possibly TRBD2 (6 bases). Deletions cut 8 bases from V and 2 bases from J, with 13 bases between. From germline, CDR1 is MDHEN and CDR2 SYDVKM. The length of the CDR3 is 13 residues. CDR3 in DNA: TGTGCCAGCCTACCAGCGGGTCCCTACGAGCAGTACTTC. As protein: CASLPAGPYEQYF.

This clone was seen just once. The chain joins TRBV18 to TRBJ2-1, with 12 bases lining up with TRBD1. This CDR3 comprises 19 residues. The germline CDR1 and CDR2 sequences are KGHSH and LQKENI. Trimming at V came to 2 bases and at J to 6 bases, leaving 14 bases not matched to a gene. CDR3: CASSPRERSGTGGLNEQFF. For the CDR3, the DNA is TGTGCCAGCTCACCAAGGGAACGATCCGGGACAGGGGGCCTCAATGAGCAGTTCTTC. The full variable domain, completed using reference TRBV18 and TRBJ2-1, is NAGVMQNPRHLVRRRGQEARLRCSPMKGHSHVYWYRQLPEEGLKFMVYLQKENIIDESGMPKERFSAEFPKEGPSILRIQQVVRGDSAAYFCASSPRERSGTGGLNEQFFGPGTRLTVL.

This chain uses TRBV4-3 with TRBJ2-3; 9 nucleotides match TRBD2. The CDR3 loop spans 17 amino acids. After removal of 2 bases from V and 5 bases from J, the junction contained 11 bases not matched to a gene. CDR1 and CDR2 (germline): LGHNA, YSLEER. In DNA form, the CDR3 reads TGCGCCAGCAGCCAATCTGGGAGCGGGAGGTCTATAGATACGCAGTATTTT. Its protein product is CASSQSGSGRSIDTQYF.

The J gene is TRBJ2-7, the V gene TRBV19, with D perhaps matching TRBD1 (5 bases). Per germline, CDR1 LNHDA and CDR2 SQIVND (reference sequence). CDR3 length equals 13 residues. Trimming stripped 8 bases from V and 0 bases from J, with 11 bases between. The CDR3 DNA is TGTGCCAGTGGGGCGAGCTACTCCTACGAGCAGTACTTC. It translates to CASGASYSYEQYF.

The genes are TRBV6-5 and TRBJ2-1; 7 nucleotides agree with TRBD2. The CDR3 is made up of 12 amino acids. The germline V gene has CDR1 MNHEY and CDR2 SVGAGI. The trim removed 4 bases at V and 13 bases at J, leaving 7 bases unmatched. Here the CDR3 DNA reads TGTGCCAGCAGTTTCGTTGCGGGAGAACAGTTCTTC. This gives the protein CASSFVAGEQFF.

This chain joins TRBV4-1 and TRBJ1-1; 11 nucleotides align to TRBD1. With V trimmed by 3 bases and J by 5 bases, 5 bases remained unmatched. Germline-derived CDR1 and CDR2 are MGHRA and YSYEKL. The CDR3 loop spans 15 amino acids. CDR3 in DNA: TGCGCCAGCAGCCAGGACAGGGGGCGTTCGACTGAAGCTTTCTTT. Translating gives CASSQDRGRSTEAFF.

J is TRBJ2-7 and V is TRBV28, with D possibly matching TRBD2 (5 bases). The germline V gene encodes CDR1 MDHEN and CDR2 SYDVKM. V gave up 3 bases and J gave up 4 bases, with 7 bases separating them. This CDR3 has 12 amino acids. CDR3 nucleotide sequence: TGTGCCAGCAGTTTTACGGGATACGAGCAGTACTTC. It encodes CASSFTGYEQYF.

The chain couples TRBV28 to TRBJ2-2; maybe TRBD2 (5 bases). Germline V gene sequence: CDR1 MDHEN, CDR2 SYDVKM. The CDR3 contains 13 residues. Trimming shortened V by 8 bases and J by 3 bases, and 10 bases separated the two germline ends. The CDR3 DNA reads as TGTGCCAGCTCCGAGGGATACACCGGGGAGCTGTTTTTT. It yields the protein CASSEGYTGELFF.

Worth noting for this clone: One junction end disagrees with the germline gene, perhaps due to a read error. The V call is TRBV5-1, the J call TRBJ1-4, with TRBD1 matching 8 bases. The CDR3 length is 14 residues. Germline values: CDR1 SGHRS, CDR2 YFSETQ. Here the CDR3 reads CASAKDRAAEKLLF. The CDR3, as DNA: TGCGCCAGCGCTAAGGACAGGGCGGCCGAAAAACTGCTTTTT.

This sequence joins TRBV6-2 or TRBV6-3 and TRBJ2-7; 10 bases map to TRBD2. J gave up 7 bases and V 5 bases, and 11 bases lay outside the gene matches. CDR1 and CDR2 (germline): MNHEY, SVGEGT. This CDR3 region has 15 residues. Here the CDR3 DNA reads TGTGCCAGCAGTCTTAGCGGGAGGAGGTTAGAAGAGCAGTACTTC. It specifies CASSLSGRRLEEQYF.

This chain links TRBV11-2 with TRBJ2-1, with D tentatively TRBD1 (5 bases). The CDR3 is 12 amino acids. Germline-derived CDR1 and CDR2 are SGHAT and FQNNGV. Trimming pared 1 base from V and 12 bases from J, leaving 10 bases between. The CDR3 DNA reads TGTGCCAGCAGCTTAGGCCCTAGGGGGCAGTTCTTC. Translated, it gives CASSLGPRGQFF.

The chain is built from TRBV7-2 and TRBJ1-5; no definite D call. Deletions cut 3 bases from V and 0 bases from J, with 15 bases between. The CDR3 runs 17 residues. The V gene's germline CDR1 is SGHTA and CDR2 FQGNSA. CDR3: CASSFDTSKYSNQPQHF. As DNA, the CDR3 is TGTGCCAGCAGCTTTGACACCTCGAAGTATAGCAATCAGCCCCAGCATTTT.

This clone was detected only a few times. The chain has TRBV7-9 and TRBJ1-1, with 8 bases identical to TRBD1. Germline lookup yields CDR1 SEHNR and CDR2 FQNEAQ (reference sequence). The junction had 5 bases not matched to a gene; V was cut back by 6 bases and J by 2 bases. The CDR3 has 14 residues. The CDR3 loop is CASREGQDNTEAFF. CDR3 sequence (DNA): TGTGCCAGCAGGGAGGGACAGGACAACACTGAAGCTTTCTTT.

The chain carries TRBV4-2 and TRBJ2-1; 7 bases agree with TRBD2. J was trimmed by 4 bases and V by 8 bases; bases with no gene match: 5. The CDR3 covers 13 residues. The germline CDR1 and CDR2 sequences are LGHNA and YNFKEQ. The CDR3 DNA is TGTGCCAGCGGTGACGGGAGGTACAATGAGCAGTTCTTC. Its protein is CASGDGRYNEQFF.

This sequence joins TRBV13 and TRBJ2-3; 8 nucleotides match TRBD2. The germline CDR1 and CDR2 sequences are PRHDT and FYEKMQ (reference sequence). The CDR3 consists of 16 residues. V lost 2 bases, J lost 2 bases, and 6 bases stayed unmatched. The CDR3 loop is CASSLLLAAVTDTQYF. CDR3 sequence (DNA): TGTGCCAGCAGCTTATTACTAGCGGCAGTCACAGATACGCAGTATTTT.

With regard to this clone: Its ends do not fully match the called genes, so a read error is possible. This chain connects TRBV29-1 to TRBJ1-4, with 7 bases aligning to TRBD1. The CDR3 spans 15 residues. Germline-derived CDR1 and CDR2 are SQVTM and ANQGSEA. The CDR3 DNA is TGCAGCGTTCGCGGCAAGAGGGGGCCTAATGAAAAACTGCTTTTT. Translation: CSVRGKRGPNEKLLF.

The chain joins TRBV18 to TRBJ1-2; no firm D call. The CDR3 is made up of 13 amino acids. Trimming took off 3 bases at V and 3 bases at J, with 8 bases between the two ends. Germline V CDR1 and CDR2: KGHSH, LQKENI. The CDR3 loop reads CASSPVEDYGYTF. CDR3 nucleotide sequence: TGTGCCAGCTCACCCGTTGAGGACTATGGCTACACCTTC. The full variable domain, its missing parts supplied by reference TRBV18 and TRBJ1-2, is NAGVMQNPRHLVRRRGQEARLRCSPMKGHSHVYWYRQLPEEGLKFMVYLQKENIIDESGMPKERFSAEFPKEGPSILRIQQVVRGDSAAYFCASSPVEDYGYTFGSGTRLTVV.